This TCR beta chain was sequenced in a study of early stage breast cancer tumors. Sequenced by immunoSEQ multiplex PCR; TCRdb stores in-frame clones only, minus some. The profile shows around 30,000 clones, more than 65% of them singletons. The germline V gene encodes CDR1 SGHTA and CDR2 FQGTGA. The CDR3 length is 13 residues. The V end was cut by 2 bases, the J end by 9 bases, with 11 bases between. Material for sequencing was breast tumor tissue. The chain uses TRBV7-3 and TRBJ2-1; D might be TRBD2 (6 bases). The TCR sequence derives from a person aged 30 to 39 with breast cancer. The CDR3 spells CASSLGGLAEQFF. CDR3 DNA: TGTGCCAGCAGCTTAGGGGGACTGGCTGAGCAGTTCTTC. The entire variable domain, with the rest obtained from reference TRBV7-3 and TRBJ2-1, is as follows: GAGVSQTPSNKVTEKGKYVELRCDPISGHTALYWYRQSLGQGPEFLIYFQGTGAADDSGLPNDRFFAVRPEGSVSTLKIQRTERGDSAVYLCASSLGGLAEQFFGPGTRLTVL.